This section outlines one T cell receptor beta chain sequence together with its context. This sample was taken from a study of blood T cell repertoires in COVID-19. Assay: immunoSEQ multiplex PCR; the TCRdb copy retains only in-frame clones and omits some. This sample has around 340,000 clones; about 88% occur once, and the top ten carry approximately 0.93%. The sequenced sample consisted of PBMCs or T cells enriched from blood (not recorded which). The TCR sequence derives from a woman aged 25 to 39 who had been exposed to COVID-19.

CDR3 DNA sequence: TGTGCCAGCACCGGAGTGCCCGACTACAATGAGCAGTTCTTC. The encoded protein is CASTGVPDYNEQFF. This chain links TRBV28 with TRBJ2-1; D ambiguous. This CDR3 comprises 14 residues. Germline V gene data show CDR1 as MDHEN and CDR2 as SYDVKM. Trimming left V 7 bases short and J 3 bases short, with 13 bases between.